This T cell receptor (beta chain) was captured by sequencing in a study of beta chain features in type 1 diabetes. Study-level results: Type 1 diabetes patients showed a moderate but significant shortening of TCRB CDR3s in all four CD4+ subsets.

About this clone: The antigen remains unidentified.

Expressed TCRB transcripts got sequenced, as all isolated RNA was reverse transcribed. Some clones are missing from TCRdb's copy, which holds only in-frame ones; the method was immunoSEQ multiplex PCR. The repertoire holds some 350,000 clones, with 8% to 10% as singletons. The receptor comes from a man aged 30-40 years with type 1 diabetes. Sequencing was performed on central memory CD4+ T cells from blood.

In DNA, the CDR3 is TGTGCCAGCAGCCCCCCAGTGTCTTGGGGTTCCGGCGAGCAGTACTTC. Residues: CASSPPVSWGSGEQYF. The chain combines TRBV7-9 with TRBJ2-7; the D is unclear. The V gene lost 5 bases and the J gene lost 6 bases, with 23 bases spanning the gap. Germline-derived CDR1 and CDR2 are SEHNR and FQNEAQ (reference sequence). There are 16 residues in the CDR3.